This T cell receptor beta chain was recovered during a study of T cell responses to AZD1222 COVID-19 vaccine. Overall study results and limits: After the peak T cell response, and only then, were repertoires sampled. Nearly half of the spike-specific TCRs reportedly recognize variant regions that carry no mutations. Compared with day 0, the breadth and depth of the Spike-specific TCR repertoire rose significantly after two doses of AZD1222.

Pooling was applied to second doses at about 4 or about 12 weeks. Points on this clone: Its antigen is undetermined.

Produced via immunoSEQ multiplex PCR; TCRdb's table is partial and in-frame only. The sample carries around 120,000 clones, 84% recorded once. The TCR sequence derives from an adult who received the AZD1222 COVID-19 vaccine. Sequenced material: peripheral blood, taken 28 days after the second AZD1222 dose.

The CDR3 DNA is TGTGCCAGCAGCCTTAGCACAGATACGCAGTATTTT. This encodes CASSLSTDTQYF. The rearrangement uses TRBV3-1 (or the pseudogene TRBV3-2) and TRBJ2-3; D not resolved. V shed 4 bases and J shed 0 bases, with 2 bases lying between them. The CDR3 sequence is 12 residues long. Per the germline V gene, CDR1 is LGHDT and CDR2 is YNNKEL (reference sequence).